This paragraph covers one T cell receptor (beta chain) sequence. This clone was seen once. Its antigen target is currently unknown. Within one base of it there is no much larger clone, and no base qualities were kept. The method behind the library was the immunoSEQ multiplex PCR assay. For the multiplex PCR, a mixture combining 60 forward primers for TCR Vbeta segments and 13 reverse primers for TCR Jbeta segments was used. Amplification of the CDR3 region of rearranged TCR beta genes was performed with a multiplex PCR assay on genomic DNA. The amplified TCR beta libraries were sequenced on the Illumina HiSeq System as 87-base-pair reads. The original pipeline was this. A later analysis tallied around 82 million unique TCR beta chains across the 700 or so repertoires, and some 10 million of those chains were shared by two or more donors. Raw reads were error-corrected and collapsed into unique sequences with a nearest-neighbor algorithm that merged closely related sequences to remove PCR and sequencing errors. CDR3 sequences were aligned to IMGT reference sequences to assign V, D and J gene segments. For a sequence to be retained, a match of at least six nucleotides to both a V gene segment and a J gene segment was required. Rearrangements were called productive when the CDR3 lacked stop codons and stayed in frame with V and J; all others were non-productive. CDR3 was defined according to IMGT convention as the region running from the second conserved V-encoded cysteine to the conserved J-encoded phenylalanine. The earlier analysis of 450 to 750 of the donors excluded any sequence lacking an unambiguous match to a single V gene segment. An earlier analysis of approximately 590 of the donors classified V segments as functional when productive rearrangements were above 56.7% and as segregating when the standard deviation between donors was above 5%. A statistical classification framework was built to diagnose cytomegalovirus status from the catalog of TCR beta chain sequences. In a later analysis, V and J genes were assigned by comparing TCR nucleotide sequences against IMGT/GENE-DB human TR gene sequences. A later analysis assigned CDR3 sequences and most-parsimonious VDJ recombination scenarios with the TCRdist pipeline. In a later analysis, every TCR beta chain was defined by the combination of its CDR3 amino acid sequence and its V-gene family, and reads without a unique V-gene family were dropped. In a later analysis, fewer than 650 highly shared, low-generation-probability nucleotide sequences were removed to address suspected cross-contamination and a sequencing artifact. A later analysis calculated a clonal expansion index for each public chain from normalized within-repertoire ranks of inferred template counts. In a later analysis, generation probabilities were computed using a VDJ recombination model fitted to out-of-frame rearrangements, and the results were checked against IGoR. In a later analysis, hypergeometric tests were used to score TCR-TCR, TCR-HLA and TCR-CMV co-occurrence, with a repertoire-size bias correction applied to TCR pairs. False discovery rates were estimated in a later analysis by permuting HLA or CMV assignments 20 times. In a later analysis, co-occurring TCRs were grouped using DBSCAN, with TCRdist sequence similarity added in when clustering inside HLA-allele-positive subsets. Repertoires with fewer than 30,000 or more than 120,000 public chains, plus five repertoires with anomalous nucleotide sharing, were excluded from co-occurrence clustering. Not all clones reach the TCRdb copy of this immuneACCESS table, which keeps in-frame sequences only. Checked studies attribute under half of the gap to unresolved V genes and leave the rest unexplained. V and J calls and clone size follow that table, whereas D and trimming were derived from the DNA. This sample gives about 82,000 clones in total; roughly 74% of them show up just once. Of the sample, 6.2% falls within the top ten clones.

In total, roughly 670 healthy bone marrow donors made up the cohort. At the time of sampling, every cohort member was nominally healthy, though immune exposures that went unrecorded were likely present. The donor was CMV seropositive and belonged to the group of 250 to 300 seropositive cohort members. Each donor provided a peripheral blood sample, and peripheral blood mononuclear cells were used for TCR beta sequencing. Genomic DNA extraction from the blood cell samples was performed with the Qiagen DNeasy Blood Extraction Kit. Its CDR3 holds 14 amino acids, cysteine through phenylalanine. Of the read, only the CDR3 DNA is kept; its 42 bases are in frame from base 1. CDR1 and CDR2 are drawn from the germline V gene (reference sequence): GTSNPN, SVGIG. Here V drops 0 bases and J drops 5 bases, and the junction holds 6 bases not matched to any gene. This sample is drawn from a study of cytomegalovirus exposure and HLA in healthy donors (dated by TCRdb to the late 2010s). Background for the entire study: According to an earlier analysis of several hundred of the donors, about 179 million T cells yielded roughly 110 million unique TCR beta sequences and about 300 Gb of sequence data. The later analysis used no new phenotypic data to find candidate immune exposures, relying instead on TCR beta sequences and their occurrence across donors. An earlier analysis of approximately 500 of the donors applied high-throughput TCR beta sequencing to assess whether each TCR beta V gene segment acted as functional or pseudogenic. A later analysis re-examined previously published TCR beta repertoires from 500 to 700 donors and added high-resolution HLA genotyping to investigate patterns of TCR occurrence. The aim of the study was to test whether cataloging public T cell receptors could identify signatures of past pathogen exposure. In addition to the first cohort of about 650 subjects, a separate validation cohort of 130 or so different subjects was used. Typing coverage differed by locus: A, B, C, DRB1 and DQB1 were typed in roughly 629-640 donors, DQA1 in 522, DPA1 in 600 to 610, and DPB1 in 400 to 490. The study combined high-throughput TCR immunosequencing, statistical association of individual TCRs with disease status, and machine learning to predict cytomegalovirus infection status. Of the approximately 400 genotyped donors, 65% to 90% fell in the genetic ancestry cluster associated with self-reported Caucasian donors. Donor age, sex, ethnicity and CMV serostatus were compiled alongside the repertoire data. A handful of DR-DQ haplotypes were handled as single units for association and clustering because linkage in the cohort was strong. Among around 400 genotyped donors of the cohort, an average of roughly 230,000 unique TCR beta nucleotide sequences was sequenced per donor, of which 15% to 20% were non-productive. HLA typing included class I and class II loci at four-digit resolution. Every repertoire in the discovery cohort had been generated on one and the same sequencing platform. An early release covering roughly 640 HLA-typed donors comprised approximately 290 gigabases of sequencing data and 85 million or so unique TCR sequences. Using immunosequencing, the study profiled T cell repertoires from around 670 subjects and related those repertoires to cytomegalovirus serostatus. Genome-wide SNP genotypes for about 65% of the 666 donors were used in a later genetic analysis, which treated that subset as a discovery cohort.

What the research found in general, with its limitations: A later analysis found that TCR association rates varied across HLA loci, with DRB1 alleles showing the most associated TCRs and HLA-C alleles the fewest. Across donors, most TCR sequences were observed very rarely, whereas some public TCRs were present in many individuals. A cluster of highly shared sequence variants was judged likely to represent a technical artifact of the sequencing pipeline. A further reported finding was that TCR beta sequences accurately predicted the HLA-A and HLA-B alleles for most subjects in the first cohort. In a later analysis, HLA-associated TCR beta chains showed more clonal expansion and lower generation probabilities than non-associated chains that were equally common. The study listed 150 to 200 TCR beta chains as associated with cytomegalovirus. Because HLA typing was unavailable for some donors at each locus, only the typed subset was used in association tests. The cohort was sequenced for TCR beta chains only, and without alpha or paired-chain data the features that could be detected were limited. An association between a missense DCLRE1C variant and V-gene and J-gene trimming of TCR beta chains was found in a later genetic analysis and replicated in an independent cohort. The authors suggested that the approach could potentially be extended to other disease states and immunological phenotypes. Several of the top co-occurrence clusters appeared to be linked to parvovirus B19, influenza, CMV and Epstein-Barr virus, according to a later analysis. For the cohort, immune exposure information was limited to CMV serostatus. In a later analysis, most CMV-associated TCR beta chains were found to appear HLA-restricted, with HLA associations seemingly driven largely by CMV exposure. According to a later genetic analysis, donors in an Asian-associated ancestry cluster had fewer N-insertions in productive TCRs than the approximately 690-donor mean. In vitro tests confirmed that three of the cytomegalovirus-associated TCR beta chains recognize cytomegalovirus antigens. Because the 87-base-pair reads could not distinguish some IMGT-functional V segments, including TRBV6-2 and TRBV6-3, those segments were excluded. Fewer than 20 rarely observed V segments, including chromosome 9 orphons, were excluded from the earlier analysis of 550 to 700 of the donors because counts were too low. In an earlier analysis of 587 of the donors, most TCR beta V segments were observed in productive rearrangements about 87% or about 30% of the time, broadly matching IMGT annotations. Specific HLA alleles were associated with more than 15,000 TCR beta sequences at a false discovery rate of 0.05 in a later analysis. The classifier was reported to diagnose cytomegalovirus status with high specificity and sensitivity in both the original cohort and the validation cohort. Sequencing depth was assumed to be roughly uniform across donors in the presence/absence analyses, though that assumption may not hold. Assigning TCR associations to individual alleles was difficult when HLA alleles, especially DR and DQ, strongly co-occurred. Linkage disequilibrium might explain the correlated functional status among segregating V segments, but an unknown experimental factor could not be excluded.

Sequencing input: PBMCs. Recombination connected TRBV30 to TRBJ2-5, with 7 bases aligning to TRBD1. This sequence originates from a woman aged 45-65 years in good health and CMV-seropositive. The DNA sequence reads TGTGCCTGGAGTGTACGGACAGGCCGGGAGACCCAGTACTTC. The encoded protein is CAWSVRTGRETQYF.